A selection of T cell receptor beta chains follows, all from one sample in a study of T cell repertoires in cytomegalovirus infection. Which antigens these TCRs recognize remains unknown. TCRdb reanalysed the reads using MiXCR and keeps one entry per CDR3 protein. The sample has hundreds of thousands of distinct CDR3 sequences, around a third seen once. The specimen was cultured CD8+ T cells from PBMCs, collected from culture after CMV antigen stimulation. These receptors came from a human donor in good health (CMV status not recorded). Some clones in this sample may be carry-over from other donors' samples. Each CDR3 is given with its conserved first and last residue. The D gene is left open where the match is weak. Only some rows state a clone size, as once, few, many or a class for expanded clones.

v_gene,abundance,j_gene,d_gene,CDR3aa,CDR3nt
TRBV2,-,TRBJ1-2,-,CASRGRETHTF,TGTGCCAGCAGAGGAAGGGAAACTCACACCTTC
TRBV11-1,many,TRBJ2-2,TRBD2,CASSLAPAGVTSPTNTGELFF,TGTGCCAGCAGCTTAGCCCCAGCGGGAGTAACCTCTCCTACGAACACCGGGGAGCTGTTTTTT
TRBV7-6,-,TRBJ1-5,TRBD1,CASSEGQGMNSNQPQHF,TGTGCCAGCAGCGAAGGACAGGGGATGAATAGCAATCAGCCCCAGCATTTT
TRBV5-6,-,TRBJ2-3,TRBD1,CASSIGTEFSTDTQYF,TGTGCCAGCAGCATAGGGACAGAATTTAGCACAGATACGCAGTATTTT
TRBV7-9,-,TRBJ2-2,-,CASSSRLTGELFF,TGTGCCAGCAGCTCCCGACTTACCGGGGAGCTGTTTTTT
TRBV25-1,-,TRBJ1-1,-,CATGWTTEAFF,TGTGCCACCGGTTGGACCACTGAAGCTTTCTTT
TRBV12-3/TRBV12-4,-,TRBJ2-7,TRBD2,CASSLTSGGSPYEQYF,TGTGCCAGCAGTTTGACTAGCGGGGGGAGCCCCTACGAGCAGTACTTC
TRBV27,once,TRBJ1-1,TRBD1,CASTCRDRSCVPMNTEAFF,TGTGCCAGCACCTGCCGGGACAGGTCCTGCGTCCCCATGAACACTGAAGCTTTCTTT
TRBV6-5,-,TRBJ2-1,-,CASAASSYNEQFF,TGTGCCAGCGCCGCGAGCTCCTACAATGAGCAGTTCTTC
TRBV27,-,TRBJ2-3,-,CASSPSIGDLTDTQYF,TGTGCCAGCAGTCCCTCGATCGGGGACCTTACAGATACGCAGTATTTT
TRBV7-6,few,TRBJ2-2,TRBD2,CASSHAIRTSGGPNTGELFF,TGTGCCAGCAGCCACGCTATCCGGACTAGCGGGGGCCCGAACACCGGGGAGCTGTTTTTT
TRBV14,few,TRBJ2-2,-,CASSPRKGRDQPGGELFF,TGTGCCAGCAGCCCCAGGAAGGGCCGCGACCAACCGGGCGGGGAGCTGTTTTTT
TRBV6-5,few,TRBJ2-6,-,CASRQLGQISGANVLTF,TGTGCCAGCAGACAACTAGGCCAAATCTCTGGGGCCAACGTCCTGACTTTC
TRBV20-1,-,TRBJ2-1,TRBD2,CSARLAGNEQFF,TGCAGTGCGCGACTAGCGGGAAATGAGCAGTTCTTC
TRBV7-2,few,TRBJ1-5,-,CASSFRSQQPQHF,TGTGCCAGCAGCTTTAGGTCCCAACAGCCCCAGCATTTT
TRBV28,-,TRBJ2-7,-,CASSYTSSYEQYF,TGTGCCAGCAGCTACACCAGCTCCTACGAGCAGTACTTC